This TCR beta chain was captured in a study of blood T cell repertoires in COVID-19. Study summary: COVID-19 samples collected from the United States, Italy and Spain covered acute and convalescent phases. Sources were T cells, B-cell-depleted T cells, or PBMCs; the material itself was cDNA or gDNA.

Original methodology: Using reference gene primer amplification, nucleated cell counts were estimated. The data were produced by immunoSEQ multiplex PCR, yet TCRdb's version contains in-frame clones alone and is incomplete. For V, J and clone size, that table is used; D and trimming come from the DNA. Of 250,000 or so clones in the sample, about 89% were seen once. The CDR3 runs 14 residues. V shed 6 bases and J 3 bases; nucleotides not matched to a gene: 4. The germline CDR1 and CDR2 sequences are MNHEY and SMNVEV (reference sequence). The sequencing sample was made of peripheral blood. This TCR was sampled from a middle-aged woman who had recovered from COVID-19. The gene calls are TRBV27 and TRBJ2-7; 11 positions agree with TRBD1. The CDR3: CASRRTGGFYEQYF. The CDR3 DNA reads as TGTGCCAGCAGAAGGACAGGGGGCTTCTACGAGCAGTACTTC.